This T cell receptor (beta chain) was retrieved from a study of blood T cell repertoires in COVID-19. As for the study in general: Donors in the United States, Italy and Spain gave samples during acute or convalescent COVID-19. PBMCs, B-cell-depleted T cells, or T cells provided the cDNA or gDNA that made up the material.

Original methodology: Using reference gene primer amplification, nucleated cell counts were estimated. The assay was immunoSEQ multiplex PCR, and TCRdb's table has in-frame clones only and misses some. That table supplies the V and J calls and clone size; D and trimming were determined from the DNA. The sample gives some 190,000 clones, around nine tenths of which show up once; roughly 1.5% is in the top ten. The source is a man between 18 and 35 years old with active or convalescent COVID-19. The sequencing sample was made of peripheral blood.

The CDR3 nucleotides are TGTGCCAGCAGCCAAGATTATGATAATTCACCCCTCCACTTT. Its translation is CASSQDYDNSPLHF. The V gene is TRBV14, the J gene TRBJ1-6; no firm D call. V was trimmed by 0 bases and J by 5 bases, leaving 5 bases between them. CDR3 length: 14 residues. Per germline, CDR1 SGHDN and CDR2 FVKESK.